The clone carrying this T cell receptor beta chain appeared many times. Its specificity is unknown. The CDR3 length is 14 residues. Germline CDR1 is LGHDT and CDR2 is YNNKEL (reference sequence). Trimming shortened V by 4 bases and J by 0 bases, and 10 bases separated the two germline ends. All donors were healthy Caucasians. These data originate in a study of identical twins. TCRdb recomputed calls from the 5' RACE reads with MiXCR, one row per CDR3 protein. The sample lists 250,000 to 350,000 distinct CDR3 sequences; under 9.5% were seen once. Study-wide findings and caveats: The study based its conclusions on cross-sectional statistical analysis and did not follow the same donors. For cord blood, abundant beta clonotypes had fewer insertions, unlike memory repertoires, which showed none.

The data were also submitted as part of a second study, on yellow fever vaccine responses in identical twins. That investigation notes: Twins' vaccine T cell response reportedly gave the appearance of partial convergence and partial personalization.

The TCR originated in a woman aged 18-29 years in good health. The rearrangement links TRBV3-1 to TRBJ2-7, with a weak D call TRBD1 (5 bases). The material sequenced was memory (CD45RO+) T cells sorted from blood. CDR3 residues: CASSPGQGSYEQYF. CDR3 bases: TGTGCCAGCAGCCCTGGGCAGGGCTCCTACGAGCAGTACTTC.